This entry is about one T cell receptor (beta chain). A clone one base away is much larger, so this may be a read error. The junction had 7 bases not matched to a gene; V was cut back by 6 bases and J by 6 bases. The germline V gene encodes CDR1 SNHLY and CDR2 FYNNEI. This CDR3 is 16 amino acids long. Patients were aged 18 to 65, had disease duration under 2 months, and had newly diagnosed hyperthyroidism. Researchers amplified the TCR beta CDR3 regions from RNA transcripts. The primer set for the first-round RT-PCR of the TCR CDR3 was HTBI. In TCRdb, the multiplex PCR reads were re-called with MiXCR into one record per CDR3 protein. The repertoire holds 140,000 or so distinct CDR3 sequences, with around 21% as singletons. These data originate in a study of T cells in Graves' hyperthyroidism and ophthalmopathy.

The TCR was taken from a woman aged 45-59 years with Graves' hyperthyroidism that later progressed to Graves' ophthalmopathy. The V gene is TRBV2, the J gene TRBJ2-2; 13 bases map to TRBD2. The sequenced material came from blood. DNA of the CDR3: TGTGCCAGCAGACCGGGGACTAGCGGGAATGCCGGGGAGCTGTTTTTT. Amino acid sequence: CASRPGTSGNAGELFF.